This TCR beta chain was observed in a study of T cell repertoires in cytomegalovirus infection. About the study: Based on public TCR beta signatures, there were indications of CMV infection and of a matching HLA type. The study, taken as a whole, reports: The ex vivo response was dominated by HLA-C-restricted CMV-specific TCR beta clonotypes. Totalled public TCR beta family frequency picked out people who carried CMV plus the relevant HLA.

This CDR3 is 17 amino acids long. Germline CDR1 and CDR2: LGHDT and YNNKEL (reference sequence). Trimming took off 0 bases at V and 0 bases at J, with 11 bases between the two ends. One entry per CDR3 protein, called by TCRdb with MiXCR from the reads. The sample carries roughly 300,000 distinct CDR3 sequences, roughly 9.5% recorded once. This clonotype was picked up a small number of times. What it binds is unknown. The source material was PBMCs. The TCR originated in a human donor in good health (CMV status not recorded). Some clones in this sample may be carry-over from other donors' samples. The chain combines TRBV3-1 with TRBJ2-2; D unresolved. The CDR3 sequence is CASSQDRFSSNTGELFF. CDR3 bases: TGTGCCAGCAGCCAAGATCGGTTCAGCTCGAACACCGGGGAGCTGTTTTTT. The full variable domain, in which reference TRBV3-1 and TRBJ2-2 provide the parts outside the CDR3, is DTAVSQTPKYLVTQMGNDKSIKCEQNLGHDTMYWYKQDSKKFLKIMFSYNNKELIINETVPNRFSPKSPDKAHLNLHINSLELGDSAVYFCASSQDRFSSNTGELFFGEGSRLTVL.